Here is one T cell receptor (beta chain) with its context. Sequencing was performed with immunoSEQ multiplex PCR; in TCRdb, only in-frame clones are kept and a portion is missing. The sample lists 250,000 or so clones; roughly 86% were seen once. The entry originates in a study of blood T cell repertoires in COVID-19. Study details: Sites across the United States, Italy and Spain contributed samples from acute and convalescent COVID-19. From T cells, B-cell-depleted T cells, or PBMCs came the material, which was cDNA or gDNA.

The CDR3 is 13 amino acids. V was trimmed by 1 base and J by 8 bases, leaving 8 bases between them. Germline V gene data show CDR1 as SGHTA and CDR2 as FQGNSA. This chain joins TRBV7-2 and TRBJ1-4; tentative D call: TRBD1 (6 bases). The sample comprised peripheral blood. This TCR came from a woman between 70 and 85 years old with active or convalescent COVID-19. CDR3 nucleotides: TGTGCCAGCAGCTTAGGGCAGGGGGAAAAACTGTTTTTT. It translates to CASSLGQGEKLFF.